The clone carrying this T cell receptor beta chain turned up a few times. Expressed TCRB transcripts were sequenced because the isolated RNA had all been reverse transcribed beforehand. Assay used: immunoSEQ multiplex PCR; TCRdb lists only in-frame clones, some missing. This table holds approximately 380,000 clones, about 16% found once. These data are taken from a study of beta chain features in type 1 diabetes. Study summary: Age, gender, cell numbers and subset yield matched between patients and controls.

The sequenced sample was naive CD4+ T cells from blood. The receptor comes from a young woman in good health.

Here the CDR3 reads CASGTDRNPSYEQYF. The DNA for the CDR3 is TGCGCCAGCGGGACCGACAGGAACCCCTCCTACGAGCAGTACTTC. The chain couples TRBV23-1 to TRBJ2-7, with D maybe TRBD1 (6 bases). TRBV23-1 is identified as an open reading frame with a role that is uncertain. The CDR3 extends over 15 amino acids. V was cut by 8 bases and J by 0 bases, with 17 bases left in between.